This is a list of T cell receptor beta chains from one sample in a study of lymphopenia after photon versus proton radiotherapy. Profiling relied on immunoSEQ multiplex PCR, and the TCRdb table lists in-frame clones only, not all of them. This sample has around 18,000 clones, with 65% to 90% found just once. Sample: peripheral blood, taken from a patient treated with proton-based radiotherapy. These receptors all stem from a man in his sixties or seventies with pancreatic cancer. Both conserved end residues are part of each CDR3. D genes are given only for firm matches. Not every row has a clone size; where given, it reads once, few, many or a size class.

NA	TRBV10-3	NA	TRBJ1-1	CATGGVANTEAFF	TGTGCCACTGGAGGGGTGGCGAACACTGAAGCTTTCTTT
NA	TRBV5-8	NA	TRBJ1-4	CASSLDQGGAEKLFF	TGTGCCAGCAGCTTGGATCAGGGTGGTGCTGAAAAACTGTTTTTT
NA	TRBV29-1	NA	TRBJ1-3	CSGSYGGSGNTIYF	TGCAGCGGGTCGTACGGGGGCTCTGGAAACACCATATATTTT
TRBD1	TRBV6-5	NA	TRBJ1-2	CASRSGGGNGYTF	TGTGCCAGCAGGTCAGGGGGTGGAAATGGCTACACCTTC
NA	TRBV7-9	NA	TRBJ1-1	CASSSEAGTEAFF	TGTGCCAGCAGCTCCGAGGCAGGGACTGAAGCTTTCTTT
NA	TRBV7-9	once	TRBJ2-3	CASRAGAGDSGTQYF	TGTGCCAGCAGGGCAGGAGCGGGTGACTCCGGTACGCAGTATTTT
NA	TRBV10-3	NA	TRBJ1-5	CAISALDGNNQPQHF	TGTGCCATCAGTGCGTTAGACGGGAACAATCAGCCCCAGCATTTT
NA	TRBV5-5	NA	TRBJ2-5	CASSLGPVQETQYF	TGTGCCAGCAGCTTAGGTCCGGTCCAAGAGACCCAGTACTTC
NA	TRBV19	NA	TRBJ2-3	CASSIPRGGADTQYF	TGTGCCAGTAGTATCCCCAGGGGGGGGGCGGATACGCAGTATTTT
NA	TRBV11-1	NA	TRBJ1-1	CASSLVRFEAFF	TGTGCCAGCAGCTTAGTAAGGTTTGAAGCTTTCTTT
TRBD2	TRBV30	NA	TRBJ2-5	CAWRAGLADQETQYF	TGTGCCTGGAGGGCGGGACTAGCGGACCAAGAGACCCAGTACTTC